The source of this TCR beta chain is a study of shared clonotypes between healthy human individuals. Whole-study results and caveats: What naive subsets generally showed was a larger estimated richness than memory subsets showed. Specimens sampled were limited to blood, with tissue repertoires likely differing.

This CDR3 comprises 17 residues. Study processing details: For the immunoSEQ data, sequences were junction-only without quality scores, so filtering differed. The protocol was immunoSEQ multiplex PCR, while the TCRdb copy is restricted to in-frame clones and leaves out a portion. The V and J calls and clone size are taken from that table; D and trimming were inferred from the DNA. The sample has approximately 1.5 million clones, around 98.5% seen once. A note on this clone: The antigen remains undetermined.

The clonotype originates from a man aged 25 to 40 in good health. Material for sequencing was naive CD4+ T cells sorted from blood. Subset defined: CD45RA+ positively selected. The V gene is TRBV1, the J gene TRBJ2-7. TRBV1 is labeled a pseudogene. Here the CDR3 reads CTSSQGIRAAGPYEQYF. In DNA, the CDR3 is TGCACCAGCAGCCAAGGAATCCGGGCGGCAGGTCCCTACGAGCAGTACTTC.